This T cell receptor beta chain was captured in a study of tumor and adjacent non-tumor tissue in lung cancer. As for the study in general: The cohort had around twelve adenocarcinoma, a couple of squamous cell and 1 small cell patients.

There are many counts of this clonotype. The antigen is undetermined. This sample's RNA came from whole unsorted tissue. The study's findings and limits: TCR diversity was significantly greater in tumor than normal lung tissue. Top 100 clones took a larger repertoire share in normal lung.

Three rounds of nested PCR, following a modified ARM-PCR protocol, produced the TCRbeta library. From the multiplex PCR reads, TCRdb called clonotypes with MiXCR, one entry per CDR3 protein. The sample carries 89,000 or so distinct CDR3 sequences, more than 60% recorded once. Sequencing was performed on lung tumor tissue. This receptor was taken from a man aged 65 to 79 with non-small cell lung cancer.

CDR3 loop: CASRDSNQETQYF. CDR3 DNA sequence: TGCGCCAGCAGGGACTCGAACCAAGAGACCCAGTACTTC. The gene calls are TRBV5-1 and TRBJ2-5; possible D gene TRBD2, 5 bases. The CDR3 is 13 residues long. Germline loops: CDR1 SGHRS, CDR2 YFSETQ. Deletions cut 5 bases from V and 0 bases from J, with 8 bases between.